A single T cell receptor (beta chain) is shown here with its context. Its specificity is unknown. A much larger clone is a single base away; this may be a read error. This specimen comes from a study of CD8+CD57+ T cells in acquired aplastic anemia. Study background: Sorted CD4+ and CD8+ cells gave a mean 3.2 ug DNA, range roughly 0.18 to 30 ug. Researchers reported that healthy donors averaged roughly 9.8 million reads for CD4+ cells. Study-wide results and caveats: Patients and controls turned out to have roughly 30 CD8+ CDR3 sequences in common.

Germline V gene lookup returns CDR1 SGHAT and CDR2 FQNNGV. CDR3 length: 14 residues. Genomic DNA, the template, was used for profiling of the TCR beta VDJ and CDR3. TCRdb used MiXCR to reprocess the reads, holding one entry per CDR3 protein. Of about 130,000 distinct CDR3 sequences in the sample, 48% were seen once. V is TRBV11-2 and J is TRBJ2-1; D is possibly TRBD1 (6 bases). The receptor was isolated from a human donor in good health, serving as a control. Sequenced material: sorted CD4+, CD8+, or CD8+CD57+ T cells (not recorded which) from PBMCs. As DNA, the CDR3 is TGTGCCGGCAGCCCCGGGACACGAAACAATGAGCAGTTCTTC. This codes for CAGSPGTRNNEQFF. The full variable domain, with the rest looked up from reference TRBV11-2 and TRBJ2-1, is EAGVAQSPRYKIIEKRQSVAFWCNPISGHATLYWYQQILGQGPKLLIQFQNNGVVDDSQLPKDRFSAERLKGVDSTLKIQPAKLEDSAVYLCAGSPGTRNNEQFFGPGTRLTVL.